Listed below are T cell receptor beta chains from one sample, sequenced in a study of blood T cells in healthy people across ages. Using its own MiXCR run on the 5' RACE reads, TCRdb lists one record per CDR3 protein. Of roughly 860,000 distinct CDR3 sequences listed, 62% are singletons. The specimen sequenced was blood. Every receptor here comes from a man between 25 and 39 years old in good health. Each CDR3 is given with its conserved first and last residue. The D gene is left open where the match is weak. The size entry is marked missing in some rows and otherwise reads once, few, many or a size class.

d_call	v_call	j_call	cdr3_length	clone_size	cdr3_aa	cdr3_nt
TRBD1	TRBV7-9	TRBJ1-1	16	.	CASSPPGQGGWTEAFF	TGTGCCAGCAGCCCGCCCGGACAGGGCGGTTGGACTGAAGCTTTCTTT
TRBD2	TRBV9	TRBJ2-3	14	.	CASSVSTRAGEQYF	TGTGCCAGCAGCGTATCTACCCGAGCGGGGGAGCAGTATTTT
TRBD1	TRBV12-3/TRBV12-4	TRBJ1-1	13	.	CASRPQGVEVAFF	TGTGCCAGCAGGCCTCAGGGGGTTGAAGTAGCTTTCTTT
.	TRBV5-1	TRBJ1-6	13	.	CASSPDLRSPLHF	TGCGCCAGCAGCCCGGACCTACGATCACCCCTCCACTTT
TRBD2	TRBV4-3	TRBJ2-7	15	.	CASSQDLGLAREQYF	TGCGCCAGCAGCCAAGATCTCGGACTAGCTCGCGAGCAGTACTTC
.	TRBV5-1	TRBJ2-7	14	.	CASSIQSSPYGQYF	TGCGCCAGCAGTATACAGTCGAGCCCCTACGGGCAGTACTTC
.	TRBV7-6	TRBJ2-6	14	.	CASSGNSGANVLTF	TGTGCCAGCAGTGGGAACTCTGGGGCCAACGTCCTGACTTTC
.	TRBV3-1	TRBJ2-7	13	few	CASSQEIRHEQYF	TGTGCCAGCAGCCAAGAGATAAGACATGAGCAGTACTTC
TRBD2	TRBV9	TRBJ2-1	17	once	CASSVGGGVGSYNEQFF	TGTGCCAGCAGCGTTGGCGGGGGGGTCGGTTCGTACAATGAGCAGTTCTTC
.	TRBV25-1	TRBJ2-7	14	.	CASSAGSTFGEQYF	TGTGCCAGCAGCGCCGGGTCAACATTTGGTGAGCAGTACTTC
TRBD1	TRBV12-3/TRBV12-4	TRBJ2-7	13	few	CASSFRTGYEQYF	TGTGCCAGCAGTTTTAGGACAGGCTACGAGCAGTACTTC
TRBD2	TRBV10-3	TRBJ2-5	15	.	CAITPGTSGINEQYF	TGTGCCATCACTCCTGGGACTAGCGGAATAAATGAGCAGTACTTC
TRBD1	TRBV6-6	TRBJ2-7	15	.	CASSYSGQVGHEQYF	TGTGCCAGCAGTTACTCCGGACAGGTCGGCCACGAGCAGTACTTC
.	TRBV5-5	TRBJ2-3	12	.	CASSTRGDTQYF	TGTGCCAGCAGCACCCGGGGAGATACGCAGTATTTT